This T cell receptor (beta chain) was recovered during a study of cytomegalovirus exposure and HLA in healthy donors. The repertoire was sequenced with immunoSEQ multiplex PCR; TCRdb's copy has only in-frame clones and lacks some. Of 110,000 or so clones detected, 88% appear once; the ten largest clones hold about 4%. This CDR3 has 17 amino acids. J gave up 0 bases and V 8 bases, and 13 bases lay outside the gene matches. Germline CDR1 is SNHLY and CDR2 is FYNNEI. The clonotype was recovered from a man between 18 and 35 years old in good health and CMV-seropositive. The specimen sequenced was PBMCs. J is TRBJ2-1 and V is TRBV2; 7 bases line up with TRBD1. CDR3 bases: TGTGCCAGCGGACATCGGCAGGGGACAGTCTCCTACAATGAGCAGTTCTTC. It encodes CASGHRQGTVSYNEQFF.